This record concerns one T cell receptor (beta chain) sequence. What antigen it recognizes has not been identified. Base qualities are missing; no much larger clone stands one base away. The germline V end is reduced by 3 bases and the J end by 5 bases; junction bases left unmatched: 1. Taken from cysteine to phenylalanine, the CDR3 has 13 residues. Just the 39-base CDR3 DNA is kept, in frame starting at base 1. CDR1 and CDR2 (GTSNPN, SVGIG) derive from the germline V gene (reference sequence). Around 0.45 micrograms of biopsy DNA per sample were submitted for commercial TCRB immunosequencing. Adaptive Biotechnology amplified CDR3 regions from genomic DNA with a two-step multiplex PCR that controlled for amplification bias. In the first PCR, primers covered every V and J gene segment, and in the second PCR, barcodes and Illumina adapters were added. An Illumina instrument was used to sequence the CDR3 libraries. In the source study's methods: Analysis combined the vendor-provided pipelines with custom analysis of raw data in R/Bioconductor under R version 3.3.0. Clonality, which ranges from 0 to 1, was calculated as the inverse of the normalised Shannon entropy across all productive clones. High-frequency clones were defined as the share of the repertoire taken up by the top 100 clones, keeping only clones that passed a 95% confidence test. Repertoire diversity was measured with the Simpson index, and overlap between samples was measured with the Morisita-Horn index. TCRdb stores this immuneACCESS table with in-frame sequences only. Part of the clones is absent; in the studies checked, under half of the shortfall reflects unresolved V genes, and no reason is known for the rest. The V and J calls and the clone size are those of that table, but D and trimming were determined from the DNA. The sample table holds 2,000 to 3,000 clones, of which 70% to 80% were seen once. The ten biggest clones cover around 40% of the sample.

The data belong to a study of T cell repertoires in ileal Crohn's disease (dated by TCRdb to between 2018 and 2020). Some background on the complete study: The median duration of disease was roughly eight years, and at the time of surgery roughly 38% of patients were active smokers. Surgery was performed for a complication in all patients, with stricturing disease in roughly 61% and penetrating disease in approximately 40%. Postoperative therapy was given to about half of the patients, with thiopurines administered to over 10 patients and anti-TNF agents administered to under 20 patients. M6 samples consisted of neoterminal ileum biopsies collected during postoperative colonoscopy. TCR repertoire analysis was done in some 60 Crohn's disease patients from a prospective multicentre cohort. Running in parallel with the study was a multicentre cohort set up to find predictors of early endoscopic recurrence following ileocolonic resection. Endoscopic postoperative recurrence was defined as a Rutgeerts score above i0. A total of roughly 170 mucosal samples from around 57 patients were sequenced, collected from several sites on the surgical specimen as well as at postoperative endoscopy.

This sample's time point label indicates: neoterminal ileum biopsy at postoperative endoscopy, about 6 months after surgery. Adults with ileal or ileocolonic Crohn's disease for whom ileocolonic resection was indicated were considered eligible. Before DNA extraction, whole ileal mucosal biopsies were kept frozen at -80 degrees C. Genomic DNA was extracted from frozen whole biopsies with a TRizol-based method and quantified on a NanoDrop 2000 spectrophotometer. Results the study describes overall, beyond this receptor: A significantly higher proportion of clonal expansions was observed in active smokers at surgery than in non-smokers (approximately 26% vs 20%, p=0.02). Only a subgroup of patients, of unstated size, had their mucosal CD4 and CD8 T cells sorted and sequenced. Postoperative endoscopy timing varied within the first year after surgery, with a median delay of about 7 months. Endoscopic recurrence was found to be associated with higher high-frequency clone percentages at surgery, and recurrence was observed in all patients with clonality above 26.8% (18/57). Sorted CD8 T cells carried more high-frequency clones than CD4 T cells, suggesting mucosal expansions were mainly CD8.

Recombination linked TRBV30 to TRBJ1-5; TRBD1 lines up with 10 middle nucleotides. The sample comprised ileal tissue. This receptor was obtained from an adult with Crohn's disease. The CDR3 sequence is CAWRGQGHQPQHF. The sequenced DNA: TGTGCCTGGAGGGGACAGGGGCATCAGCCCCAGCATTTT.